The clone carrying this T cell receptor (beta chain) was observed a single time. Antigen: not known. The sample comes from a study of OX40 agonist ivuxolimab in advanced cancers. The wider study: Patients receiving dose escalation had hepatocellular carcinoma, melanoma, renal cell or head and neck cancer. Points from the study as a whole: What antigens the expanded peripheral T cells recognized was never established.

Germline V lookup: CDR1 KGHSH, CDR2 LQKENI. The CDR3 extends over 13 amino acids. V shed 2 bases and J shed 6 bases, with 8 bases lying between them. Sequenced by immunoSEQ multiplex PCR; TCRdb stores in-frame clones only, minus some. Among around 50,000 clones listed, almost 80% were seen once. The clonotype originates from an adult with an advanced solid tumor such as melanoma, head and neck, liver or kidney cancer. The starting material was CD4+ or CD8+ T cells sorted from blood, obtained in a trial of the OX40 agonist ivuxolimab. The genes are TRBV18 and TRBJ2-1; unclear D gene. CDR3 sequence reads: CASSPGSANEQFF. The CDR3 DNA sequence: TGTGCCAGCTCACCAGGAAGCGCCAATGAGCAGTTCTTC.